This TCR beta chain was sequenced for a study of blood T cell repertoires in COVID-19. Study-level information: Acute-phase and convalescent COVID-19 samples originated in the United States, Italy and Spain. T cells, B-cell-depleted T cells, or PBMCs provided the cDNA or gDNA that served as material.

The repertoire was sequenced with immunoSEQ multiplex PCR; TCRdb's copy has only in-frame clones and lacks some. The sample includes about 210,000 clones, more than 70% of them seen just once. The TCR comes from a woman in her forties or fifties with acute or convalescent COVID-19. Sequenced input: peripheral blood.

CDR3 amino acids: CASSIGAGYSNQPQHF. CDR3 in DNA: TGTGCCAGTAGTATAGGGGCAGGCTATAGCAATCAGCCCCAGCATTTT. The chain couples TRBV19 to TRBJ1-5; D is unresolved. V lost 1 base and J lost 0, with 10 bases in between. There are 16 residues in the CDR3. Germline V lookup: CDR1 LNHDA, CDR2 SQIVND (reference sequence).